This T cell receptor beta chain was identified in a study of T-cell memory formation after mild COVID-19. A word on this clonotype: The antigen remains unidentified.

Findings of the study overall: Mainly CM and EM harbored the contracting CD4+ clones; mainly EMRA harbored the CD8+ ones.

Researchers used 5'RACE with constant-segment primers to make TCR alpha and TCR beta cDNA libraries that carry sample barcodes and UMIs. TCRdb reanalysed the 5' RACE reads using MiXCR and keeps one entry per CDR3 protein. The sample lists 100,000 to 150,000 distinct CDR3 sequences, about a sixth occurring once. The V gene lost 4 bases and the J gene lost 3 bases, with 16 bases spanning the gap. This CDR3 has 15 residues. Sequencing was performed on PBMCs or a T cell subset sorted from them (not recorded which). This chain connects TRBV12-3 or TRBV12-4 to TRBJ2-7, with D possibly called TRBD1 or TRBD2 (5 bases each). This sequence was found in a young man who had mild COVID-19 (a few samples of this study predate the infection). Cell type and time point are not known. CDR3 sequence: CASSSGTLNVYEQYV. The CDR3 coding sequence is TGTGCCAGCAGTTCCGGGACGTTGAACGTCTACGAGCAGTACGTC.